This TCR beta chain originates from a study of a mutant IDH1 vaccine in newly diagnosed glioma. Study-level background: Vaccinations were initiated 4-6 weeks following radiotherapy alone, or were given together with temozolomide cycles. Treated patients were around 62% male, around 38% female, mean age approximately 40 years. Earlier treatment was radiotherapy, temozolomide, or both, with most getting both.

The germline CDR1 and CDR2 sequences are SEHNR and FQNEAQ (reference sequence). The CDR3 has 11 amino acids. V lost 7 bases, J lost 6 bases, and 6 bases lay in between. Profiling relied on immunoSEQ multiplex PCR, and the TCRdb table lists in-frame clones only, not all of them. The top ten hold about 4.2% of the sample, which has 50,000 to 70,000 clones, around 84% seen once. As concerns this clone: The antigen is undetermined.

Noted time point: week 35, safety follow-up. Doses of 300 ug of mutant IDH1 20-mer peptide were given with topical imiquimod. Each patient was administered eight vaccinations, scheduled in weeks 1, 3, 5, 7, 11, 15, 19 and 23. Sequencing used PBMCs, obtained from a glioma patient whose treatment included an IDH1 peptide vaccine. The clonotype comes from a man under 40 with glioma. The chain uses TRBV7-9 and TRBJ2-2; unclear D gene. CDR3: CASTGPGELFF. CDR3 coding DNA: TGTGCCAGCACGGGTCCCGGGGAGCTGTTTTTT.